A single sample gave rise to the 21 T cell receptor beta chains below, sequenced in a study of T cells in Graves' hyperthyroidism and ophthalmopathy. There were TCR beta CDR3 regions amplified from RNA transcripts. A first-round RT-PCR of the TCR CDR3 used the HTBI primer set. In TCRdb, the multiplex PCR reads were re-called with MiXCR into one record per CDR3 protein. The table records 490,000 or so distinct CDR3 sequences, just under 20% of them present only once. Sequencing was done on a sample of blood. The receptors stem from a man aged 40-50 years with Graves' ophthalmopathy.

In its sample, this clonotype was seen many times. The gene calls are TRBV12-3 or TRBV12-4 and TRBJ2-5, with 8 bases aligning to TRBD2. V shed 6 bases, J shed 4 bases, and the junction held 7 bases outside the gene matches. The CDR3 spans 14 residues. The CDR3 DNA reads TGTGCCAGCAGCCGGATTGCGGGAGGAGAGACCCAGTACTTC. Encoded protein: CASSRIAGGETQYF.

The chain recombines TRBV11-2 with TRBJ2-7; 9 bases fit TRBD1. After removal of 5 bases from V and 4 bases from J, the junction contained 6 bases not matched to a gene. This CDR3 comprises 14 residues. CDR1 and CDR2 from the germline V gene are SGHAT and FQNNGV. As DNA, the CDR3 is TGTGCCAGCAGCCTAAACAGGGGGCCTTACGAGCAGTACTTC. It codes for CASSLNRGPYEQYF.

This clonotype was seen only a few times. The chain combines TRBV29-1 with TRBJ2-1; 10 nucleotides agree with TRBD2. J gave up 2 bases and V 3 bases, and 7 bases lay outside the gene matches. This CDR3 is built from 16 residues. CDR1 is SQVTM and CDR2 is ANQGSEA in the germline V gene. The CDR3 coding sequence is TGCAGCGTTGAGCCCCCTACTAGCGGGGCCTACAATGAGCAGTTCTTC. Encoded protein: CSVEPPTSGAYNEQFF.

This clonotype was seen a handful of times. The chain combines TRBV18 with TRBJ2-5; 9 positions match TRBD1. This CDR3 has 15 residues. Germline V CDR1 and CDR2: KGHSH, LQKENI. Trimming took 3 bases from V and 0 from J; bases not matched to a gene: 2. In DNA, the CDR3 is TGTGCCAGCTCACCGGGACAGGGAAACCAAGAGACCCAGTACTTC. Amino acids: CASSPGQGNQETQYF.

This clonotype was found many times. The CDR3 spells CASSLLGLAGGRRETQYF. CDR3 DNA sequence: TGTGCCAGCAGCTTACTCGGACTAGCGGGGGGCCGGCGAGAGACCCAGTACTTC. This rearrangement joins TRBV11-3 to TRBJ2-5; 14 nucleotides agree with TRBD2. Germline V lookup: CDR1 SGHNT, CDR2 YENEEA. J was trimmed by 4 bases and V by 2 bases; bases with no gene match: 9. The length of the CDR3 is 18 residues.

The CDR3 DNA follows: TGTGCCAGCAGTGAAGCTCCCTTAGGGGGGGGCCCCCAGGGTGAGCAGTTCTTC. The encoded protein is CASSEAPLGGGPQGEQFF. This chain uses TRBV6-1 with TRBJ2-1, with D perhaps TRBD2 (7 bases). This CDR3 has 18 residues. V lost 0 bases and J 9 bases, leaving 24 bases between the germline ends. Germline loops: CDR1 MNHNS, CDR2 SASEGT.

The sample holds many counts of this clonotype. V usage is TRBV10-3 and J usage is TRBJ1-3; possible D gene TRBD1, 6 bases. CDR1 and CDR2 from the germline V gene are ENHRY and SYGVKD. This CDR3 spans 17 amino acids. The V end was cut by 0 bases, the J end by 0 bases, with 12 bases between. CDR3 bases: TGTGCCATCAGTGAGTCGGGGGGGCCGGACTCTGGAAACACCATATATTTT. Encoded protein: CAISESGGPDSGNTIYF.

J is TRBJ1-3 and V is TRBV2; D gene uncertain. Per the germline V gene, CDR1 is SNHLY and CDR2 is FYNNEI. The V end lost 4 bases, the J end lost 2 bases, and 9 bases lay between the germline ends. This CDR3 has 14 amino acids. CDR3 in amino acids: CASSGADTGNTIYF. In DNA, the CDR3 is TGTGCCAGCAGTGGGGCCGATACTGGAAACACCATATATTTT.

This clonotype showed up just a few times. The CDR3 is CASSLELAGGPMNEQFF. Written as DNA, the CDR3 is TGTGCCAGCAGCTTAGAACTAGCGGGAGGGCCAATGAATGAGCAGTTCTTC. V gene TRBV7-9 combines with J gene TRBJ2-1; 13 nucleotides align to TRBD2. CDR3 length: 17 residues. Germline CDR1 is SEHNR and CDR2 is FQNEAQ (reference sequence). V lost 1 base to trimming and J lost 7 bases; unmatched junction nucleotides: 7.

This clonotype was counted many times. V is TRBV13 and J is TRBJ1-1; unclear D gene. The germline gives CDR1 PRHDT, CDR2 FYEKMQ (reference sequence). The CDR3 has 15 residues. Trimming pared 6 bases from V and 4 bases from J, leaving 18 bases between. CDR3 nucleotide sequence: TGTGCCAGCAGTAGAGGGTCTCTAAAGGTCACTGAAGCTTTCTTT. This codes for CASSRGSLKVTEAFF.

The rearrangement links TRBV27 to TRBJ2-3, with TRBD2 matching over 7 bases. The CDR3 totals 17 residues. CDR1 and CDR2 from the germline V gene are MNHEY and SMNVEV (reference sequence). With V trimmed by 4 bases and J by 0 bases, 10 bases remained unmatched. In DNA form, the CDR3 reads TGTGCCAGCAGTTCCACCCCGCTAGCGGCTAGCACAGATACGCAGTATTTT. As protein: CASSSTPLAASTDTQYF.

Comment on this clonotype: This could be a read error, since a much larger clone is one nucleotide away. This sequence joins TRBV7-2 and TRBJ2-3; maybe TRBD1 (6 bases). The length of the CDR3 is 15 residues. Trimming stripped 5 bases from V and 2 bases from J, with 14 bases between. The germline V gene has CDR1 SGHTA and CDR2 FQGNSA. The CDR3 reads CASSLRQATTDTQYF. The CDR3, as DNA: TGTGCCAGCAGCCTCCGACAGGCTACCACAGATACGCAGTATTTT.

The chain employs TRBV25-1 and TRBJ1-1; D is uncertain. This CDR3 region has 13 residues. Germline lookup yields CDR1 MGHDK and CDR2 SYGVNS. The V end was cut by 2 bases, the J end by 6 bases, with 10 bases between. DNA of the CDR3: TGTGCCAGCAGTGAAGGCTATCCTCCTGAAGCTTTCTTT. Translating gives CASSEGYPPEAFF.

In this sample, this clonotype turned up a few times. The CDR3: CASSPRTATYEQYF. The DNA for the CDR3 is TGTGCCAGCAGCCCCCGGACAGCCACCTACGAGCAGTACTTC. V gene TRBV9 combines with J gene TRBJ2-7; weak D call: TRBD1 (6 bases). V lost 4 bases to trimming and J lost 2 bases, with 13 bases between them. CDR3 length equals 14 residues. Germline V lookup: CDR1 SGDLS, CDR2 YYNGEE.

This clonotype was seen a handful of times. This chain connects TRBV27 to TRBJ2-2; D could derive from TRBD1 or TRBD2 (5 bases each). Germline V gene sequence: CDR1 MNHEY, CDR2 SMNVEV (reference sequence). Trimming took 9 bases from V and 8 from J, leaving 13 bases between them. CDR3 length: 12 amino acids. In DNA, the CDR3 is TGTGCCAGTGGGACGATATCTGGGGAGCTGTTTTTT. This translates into CASGTISGELFF.

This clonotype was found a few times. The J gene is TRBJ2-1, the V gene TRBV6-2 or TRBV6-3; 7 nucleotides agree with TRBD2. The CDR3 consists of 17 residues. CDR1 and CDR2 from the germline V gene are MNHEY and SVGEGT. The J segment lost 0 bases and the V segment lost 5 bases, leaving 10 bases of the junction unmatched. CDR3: CASSRLSGLSSYNEQFF. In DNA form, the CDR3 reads TGTGCCAGCAGTCGTCTTAGCGGGTTGAGCTCCTACAATGAGCAGTTCTTC.

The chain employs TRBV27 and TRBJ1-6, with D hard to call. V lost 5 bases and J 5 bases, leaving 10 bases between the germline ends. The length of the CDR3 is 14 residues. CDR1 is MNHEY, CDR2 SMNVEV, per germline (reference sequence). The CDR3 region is CASSPGTNNSPLHF. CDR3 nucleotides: TGTGCCAGCAGTCCTGGTACCAATAATTCACCCCTCCACTTT.

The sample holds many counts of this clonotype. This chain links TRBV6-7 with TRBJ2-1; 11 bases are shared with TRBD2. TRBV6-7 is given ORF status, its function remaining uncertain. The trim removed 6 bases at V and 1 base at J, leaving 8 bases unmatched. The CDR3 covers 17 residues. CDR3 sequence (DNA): TGTGCCAGCAGAACTAGCGGGAGTAGAAAGTCCTACAATGAGCAGTTCTTC. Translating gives CASRTSGSRKSYNEQFF.

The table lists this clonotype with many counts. For the CDR3, the DNA is TGTGCCAGCAGTTTAAATCCGAACATTCAGTACTTC. It encodes CASSLNPNIQYF. The J gene is TRBJ2-4, the V gene TRBV28; D gene unclear. Deletions cut 2 bases from V and 7 bases from J, with 6 bases between. The CDR3 runs to 12 residues. CDR1 is MDHEN, CDR2 SYDVKM, per germline.

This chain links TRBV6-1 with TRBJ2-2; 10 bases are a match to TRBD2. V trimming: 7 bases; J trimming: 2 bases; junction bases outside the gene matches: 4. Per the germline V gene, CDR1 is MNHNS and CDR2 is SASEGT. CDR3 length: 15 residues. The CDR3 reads CASIRTSGNTGELFF. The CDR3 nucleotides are TGTGCCAGCATCCGGACTAGCGGAAACACCGGGGAGCTGTTTTTT.

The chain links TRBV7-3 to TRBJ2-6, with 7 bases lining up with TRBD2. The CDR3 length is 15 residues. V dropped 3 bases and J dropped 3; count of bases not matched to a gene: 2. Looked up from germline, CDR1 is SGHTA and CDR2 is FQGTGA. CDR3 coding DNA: TGTGCCAGCAGCTTGGGGGGGAATGGGGCCAACGTCCTGACTTTC. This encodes CASSLGGNGANVLTF.